The entry that follows covers one TCR beta chain sequence. Clones were sequenced by immunoSEQ multiplex PCR, and TCRdb holds only the in-frame ones, with some missing. The table shows almost 200,000 clones, with around four fifths occurring only once. The data stem from a study of blood T cell repertoires in COVID-19. Background on the study: Some COVID-19 samples were acute and others convalescent; all came from the United States, Italy and Spain. PBMCs, B-cell-depleted T cells, or T cells provided the cDNA or gDNA that made up the material.

The sample taken for sequencing was peripheral blood. This sequence originates from a man aged 60-69 years with COVID-19, enrolled during active disease.

CDR3 amino acids: CASSQFREGGNNGYTF. CDR3 nucleotide sequence: TGTGCCAGCAGCCAATTCCGTGAAGGGGGAAACAATGGCTACACCTTC. V and J are TRBV16 and TRBJ1-2, with TRBD1 as a possible D gene (6 bases). V was pared by 1 base and J by 6 bases, with 18 bases between. Germline V gene lookup returns CDR1 KGHSY and CDR2 FQNENV. CDR3 size: 16 residues.